This T cell receptor (beta chain) was profiled in a study of blood T cell repertoires in COVID-19. The protocol was immunoSEQ multiplex PCR, while the TCRdb copy is restricted to in-frame clones and leaves out a portion. The sample lists approximately 97,000 clones; about 88% were seen once. V gave up 6 bases and J gave up 3 bases, with 9 bases separating them. Germline V CDR1 and CDR2: MNHEY, SVGAGI. CDR3 size: 13 residues. The source material was peripheral blood. The receptor was derived from a woman over 75 with acute or convalescent COVID-19. This chain joins TRBV6-5 and TRBJ1-5; D unclear. The CDR3 protein is CASRLQNNQPQHF. The CDR3 DNA is TGTGCCAGCAGGTTACAGAACAATCAGCCCCAGCATTTT.